The source of this T cell receptor (beta chain) is a study of siplizumab effects on memory and regulatory T cells. Study-level results: Naive T cells were seemingly more diverse than memory cells, and major contributions to the alloresponse seemed to be made by them. Confirmatory evidence of suppressive function in proliferating siplizumab-culture Tregs was not obtained.

CDR1 is GTSNPN, CDR2 SVGIG, per germline (reference sequence). J lost 4 bases, V lost 3 bases, and 7 bases had no gene match. This CDR3 has 14 amino acids. A word on this clone: Its antigen is not identified.

Per sample, around 100,000 TCR templates were assayed. Libraries were prepared by immunoSEQ multiplex PCR; TCRdb keeps only in-frame clonotypes and omits some of them. The sample gives tens of thousands of clones, 93% of which show up once; 5.5% to 7.5% is in the top ten. This chain uses TRBV30 with TRBJ2-7; TRBD1 matches 9 bases. The sequenced sample consisted of CD8+ T cells sorted from blood. This clonotype was sampled from a human donor in good health. The CDR3 nucleotides are TGTGCCTGGAGGTTAGCGACAGGGGGATACGAGCAGTACTTC. Translated: CAWRLATGGYEQYF.